Below are 2 T cell receptor beta chains sequenced from a single sample in a study of blood T cells in healthy people across ages. A second roughly 7 to 12 cycle PCR used barcoded and J-beta primers. A single record per CDR3 protein comes from TCRdb applying MiXCR to the 5' RACE reads. The repertoire includes over 950,000 distinct CDR3 sequences, under 40% of them detected once, and about an eighth sits in the top ten. Sequencing was performed on blood. The source of these receptors is a man aged 18 to 30 in good health.

The J gene is TRBJ2-7, the V gene TRBV4-3, with D uncertain. This CDR3 is 14 amino acids long. The ends were cut back, 1 base at V and 7 bases at J, with 14 bases in the middle. Germline loops: CDR1 LGHNA, CDR2 YSLEER. The CDR3 region is CASSQGAIYNEQYF. Written as DNA, the CDR3 is TGCGCCAGCAGCCAAGGGGCCATCTACAATGAGCAGTACTTC.

Notes on this clonotype: A single base separates this from a much larger clone, so it may be a read error. The rearrangement joins TRBV20-1 to TRBJ1-5; D is possibly TRBD1 (5 bases). With 0 bases removed from V and 5 bases from J, the gap between germline ends came to 8 bases. Germline CDR1 and CDR2: DFQATT and SNEGSKA (reference sequence). There are 13 residues in the CDR3. The CDR3 spells CSARESGHQPQHF. The CDR3 DNA reads TGCAGTGCTAGAGAGTCAGGGCATCAGCCCCAGCATTTT.